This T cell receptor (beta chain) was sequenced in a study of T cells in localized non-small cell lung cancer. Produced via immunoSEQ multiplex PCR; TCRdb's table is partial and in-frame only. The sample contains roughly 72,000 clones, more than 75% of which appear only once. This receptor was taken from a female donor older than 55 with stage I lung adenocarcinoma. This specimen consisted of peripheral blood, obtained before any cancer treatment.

CDR3 DNA: TGTGCCAGCAGTTTCCGCGGGATGACCTATAATTCACCCCTCCACTTT. This sequence encodes CASSFRGMTYNSPLHF. The chain couples TRBV27 to TRBJ1-6, with D uncertain. CDR1 and CDR2 from the germline V gene are MNHEY and SMNVEV (reference sequence). Trimming left V 3 bases short and J 2 bases short, with 11 bases between. The CDR3 is 16 amino acids.